These T cell receptor beta chains were read from a single sample in a study of T cell responses to AZD1222 COVID-19 vaccine. Clones were read by immunoSEQ multiplex PCR, and TCRdb kept only the in-frame ones, dropping some. The sample records 150,000 to 250,000 clones, more than 85% being singletons. Sequences were derived from peripheral blood, sampled 28 days after the second AZD1222 dose. These receptors all come from an adult who received the AZD1222 COVID-19 vaccine. CDR3s include the opening cysteine and the closing phenylalanine or tryptophan. The D gene is left open where the match is weak. Clone size is given for some rows only: seen once, a few or many times, or a class if the clone is expanded.

CDR3 DNA	CDR3 protein	J gene	clone size	V gene	D gene
TGTGCCACCAGCAGAGGTCTAGCGTACAGCACAGATACGCAGTATTTT	CATSRGLAYSTDTQYF	TRBJ2-3	NA	TRBV15	NA
TGTGCCAGCAGTGGGGGCCCGGGACAGGGGGGCTACGAGCAGTACTTC	CASSGGPGQGGYEQYF	TRBJ2-7	NA	TRBV28	TRBD1
TGTGCCAGTAGTAGTTCGGAGGGGGCGAGGGGGCATCAGCCCCAGCATTTT	CASSSSEGARGHQPQHF	TRBJ1-5	NA	TRBV19	TRBD1
TGCGCCAGCAGCTTGGTACCAGGGGGGCCGTATGGCTACACCTTC	CASSLVPGGPYGYTF	TRBJ1-2	NA	TRBV5-1	TRBD1
TGTGCCAGCAGCCGTGGACTAGCGGGCGCCTACGAGCAGTACTTC	CASSRGLAGAYEQYF	TRBJ2-7	NA	TRBV28	TRBD2
TGTGCCAGCAGCCAAGAACCCAGCGGGACAACAGATACGCAGTATTTT	CASSQEPSGTTDTQYF	TRBJ2-3	once	TRBV4-2	NA
TGTGCCAGCAGTGAGATCACAGCGCATTCACCCCTCCACTTT	CASSEITAHSPLHF	TRBJ1-6	NA	TRBV2	NA
TGTGCCAGCAGCCAAGCTGCCAATCTCGAGCAGTACTTC	CASSQAANLEQYF	TRBJ2-7	NA	TRBV3-1/TRBV3-2	NA
TGTGCCAGCAGTTATGAAGCAGGGGACCAAGAGACCCAGTACTTC	CASSYEAGDQETQYF	TRBJ2-5	NA	TRBV6-2/TRBV6-3	NA
TGTGCCAGCAGTTTTCAGGACACCTACACCGGGGAGCTGTTTTTT	CASSFQDTYTGELFF	TRBJ2-2	NA	TRBV28	NA
TGTGCCAGCAGTTTACGGTTGGGGAACACTGAAGCTTTCTTT	CASSLRLGNTEAFF	TRBJ1-1	NA	TRBV27	NA
TGTGCCAGCAGTTCCATCTCTGGAAACACCATATATTTT	CASSSISGNTIYF	TRBJ1-3	NA	TRBV6-5	NA
TGTGCCACCGGAGCGGGAGTTTTAGATACGCAGTATTTT	CATGAGVLDTQYF	TRBJ2-3	NA	TRBV15	TRBD2
TGCGCCAGCAGCACCGGGACCCTAAACAGGGAGCAGTTCTTC	CASSTGTLNREQFF	TRBJ2-1	NA	TRBV4-1	NA
TGTGCCAGCAGCAAAGCGCTTTCGAATGGCTACACCTTC	CASSKALSNGYTF	TRBJ1-2	NA	TRBV21-1	NA
TGTGCCAGCAGCTTAACCAGCGGGATTGAGCAGTTCTTC	CASSLTSGIEQFF	TRBJ2-1	NA	TRBV7-8	TRBD2
TGTGCCAGCAGGGTACAGGGGTCCTATGGCTACACCTTC	CASRVQGSYGYTF	TRBJ1-2	NA	TRBV28	TRBD1
TGTGCCAGCACCTGGGCGGGCCCTCGGGGCACAGATACGCAGTATTTT	CASTWAGPRGTDTQYF	TRBJ2-3	NA	TRBV7-9	NA
TGTGCTAGTGGTTTTTCCCTCGGACTAGCGGGAGCTAACACCGGGGAGCTGTTTTTT	CASGFSLGLAGANTGELFF	TRBJ2-2	NA	TRBV12-5	TRBD2
TGTGCCAGCAGTTTCTGGGACCCCGGGACAGGCCTTCGCGGGGGGGTAACCCGTGAAGCTTTCTTT	CASSFWDPGTGLRGGVTREAFF	TRBJ1-1	once	TRBV27	TRBD1